A selection of T cell receptor beta chains follows, all from one sample in a study of blood T cell repertoires in COVID-19. Assay used: immunoSEQ multiplex PCR; TCRdb lists only in-frame clones, some missing. This table holds under 150,000 clones, around three quarters found once. Sequenced sample: peripheral blood. These receptors came from a woman of 80 years or more with acute or convalescent COVID-19. Each CDR3 is given without its conserved first and last residue. A D gene is named only where the DNA matches it firmly.

V: TRBV11-3; D: .; J: TRBJ2-3; CDR3: ASSGGAPDTQY
V: TRBV28; D: .; J: TRBJ2-7; CDR3: ASTTYYEQY
V: TRBV4-2; D: TRBD2; J: TRBJ2-1; CDR3: ASSQDGASGLYNEQF
V: TRBV28; D: .; J: TRBJ1-5; CDR3: ASSFIEADQPQH
V: TRBV5-5; D: .; J: TRBJ1-6; CDR3: ASSLIGGQMNSPLH
V: TRBV9; D: TRBD2; J: TRBJ2-2; CDR3: ASSGGLAENTGELF
V: TRBV2; D: .; J: TRBJ1-2; CDR3: ASSESGYSGYT
V: TRBV4-3; D: TRBD1; J: TRBJ1-6; CDR3: ASSQDLGQVNSPLH
V: TRBV2; D: TRBD1; J: TRBJ2-1; CDR3: ATHPGTGRNEQF
V: TRBV5-1; D: TRBD1; J: TRBJ2-7; CDR3: ASSKGATGTGRYEQY
V: TRBV5-1; D: .; J: TRBJ2-5; CDR3: ASSLMSGVGETQY
V: TRBV27; D: .; J: TRBJ1-2; CDR3: ASSFRSNYGYT
V: TRBV7-9; D: .; J: TRBJ1-5; CDR3: ASSLSGDHQPQH
V: TRBV19; D: TRBD1; J: TRBJ1-5; CDR3: ASSRTSTGTGGHQPQH
V: TRBV4-3; D: .; J: TRBJ2-3; CDR3: ASSQHSSTDTQY
V: TRBV6-5; D: TRBD1; J: TRBJ2-1; CDR3: ASSFGQGDEQF
V: TRBV4-2; D: .; J: TRBJ1-3; CDR3: ASSQDAPRGLGGNTIY
V: TRBV9; D: .; J: TRBJ1-2; CDR3: ASSAGGWGYSYGYT
V: TRBV5-4; D: .; J: TRBJ2-5; CDR3: ASSWEGDGETQY
V: TRBV10-3; D: TRBD1; J: TRBJ1-2; CDR3: AISGGQGADGYT
V: TRBV18; D: .; J: TRBJ1-1; CDR3: ASSPRRENTEAF
V: TRBV30; D: TRBD2; J: TRBJ2-2; CDR3: AWSSVSGGAVTGELF
V: TRBV5-1; D: TRBD1; J: TRBJ1-5; CDR3: ASRDRADSNQPQH
V: TRBV10-3; D: .; J: TRBJ1-6; CDR3: AISESTDNSPLH
V: TRBV27; D: .; J: TRBJ2-5; CDR3: ASSRGQGETQY
V: TRBV30; D: .; J: TRBJ1-5; CDR3: AWSDRADQPQH
V: TRBV24-1; D: .; J: TRBJ2-1; CDR3: ATSDPGPRRYNEQF
V: TRBV20-1; D: TRBD2; J: TRBJ2-5; CDR3: SASRLQTSGQETQY
V: TRBV20-1; D: .; J: TRBJ2-7; CDR3: SASYVGGRREQY
V: TRBV19; D: .; J: TRBJ1-4; CDR3: ASSITAGNGEKLF
V: TRBV28; D: .; J: TRBJ1-2; CDR3: ASSLGGQLRYGYT
V: TRBV6-5; D: .; J: TRBJ1-5; CDR3: ASRLDSRGAQH
V: TRBV4-2; D: .; J: TRBJ2-5; CDR3: ASSQESRGEETQY